One and the same sample provided the 7 T cell receptor beta chains below, sequenced in a study of blood T cell repertoires in COVID-19. Only in-frame clones appear in the TCRdb table, and some are missing; sequencing was by immunoSEQ multiplex PCR. Among around 300,000 clones listed, 88% were seen once. The material sequenced was peripheral blood. All receptors come from a woman in her 30s with COVID-19, enrolled during active disease.

The chain employs TRBV5-5 and TRBJ1-6; 9 bases agree with TRBD1. This CDR3 is 20 amino acids long. Germline V gene sequence: CDR1 SGHKS, CDR2 YYEKEE (reference sequence). V was clipped by 0 bases and J by 4 bases; unmatched bases: 14. CDR3 residues: CASSLAPGTGLGLYNSPLHF. The CDR3 nucleotides read TGTGCCAGCAGCTTGGCCCCGGGGACAGGGTTGGGGCTATATAATTCACCCCTCCACTTT. The variable domain in full, with the rest retrieved from reference TRBV5-5 and TRBJ1-6, is DAGVTQSPTHLIKTRGQQVTLRCSPISGHKSVSWYQQVLGQGPQFIFQYYEKEERGRGNFPDRFSARQFPNYSSELNVNALLLGDSALYLCASSLAPGTGLGLYNSPLHFGNGTRLTVT.

The chain joins TRBV19 to TRBJ1-2; no firm D call. The germline V gene has CDR1 LNHDA and CDR2 SQIVND (reference sequence). V shed 8 bases and J shed 0 bases, with 10 bases lying between them. The CDR3 is made up of 13 amino acids. In DNA, the CDR3 is TGTGCCAGTGTCCGGGGAGCTAACTATGGCTACACCTTC. Translated, it gives CASVRGANYGYTF.

This sequence joins TRBV11-2 and TRBJ2-5; D may be TRBD2 (5 bases). V lost 6 bases to trimming and J lost 7 bases, with 12 bases between them. The CDR3 extends over 12 amino acids. Germline CDR1 reads SGHAT; CDR2 reads FQNNGV. The CDR3 region has the DNA TGTGCCAGCAGTCTCCACGGAGGGACCCAGTACTTC. As protein: CASSLHGGTQYF.

In DNA form, the CDR3 reads TGTGCCAGCAGCCTTCAGGGGGGCGACACCTTC. It is translated as CASSLQGGDTF. The chain links TRBV7-9 to TRBJ1-2; 7 nucleotides match TRBD1. CDR1 is SEHNR, CDR2 FQNEAQ, per germline (reference sequence). This CDR3 is 11 amino acids long. The V and J ends lost 5 bases and 12 bases, in that order; junction bases with no gene match: 6.

The count of this clone is one. The chain carries TRBV5-6 and TRBJ2-2, with D perhaps TRBD2 (6 bases). From germline, CDR1 is SGHDT and CDR2 YYEEEE. This CDR3 region has 16 residues. Trimming shortened V by 0 bases and J by 4 bases, and 13 bases separated the two germline ends. CDR3 loop: CASSLGSLALTGELFF. The CDR3 DNA is TGTGCCAGCAGCTTGGGGTCACTAGCCCTCACCGGGGAGCTGTTTTTT.

The gene calls are TRBV9 and TRBJ2-1, with 12 bases lining up with TRBD2. The CDR3 runs 16 residues. CDR1 SGDLS and CDR2 YYNGEE come from the germline V gene. Trimming cost V 2 bases and J 6 bases; bases outside gene matches: 6. The CDR3, as DNA: TGTGCCAGCAGCGTTTCCGGGACTAGCGGGTTCAATGAGCAGTTCTTC. This gives the protein CASSVSGTSGFNEQFF.

The V and J genes are TRBV19 and TRBJ1-6; possible D gene TRBD1, 5 bases. V was cut by 4 bases and J by 17 bases, with 15 bases left in between. CDR1 is LNHDA, CDR2 SQIVND, per germline (reference sequence). The CDR3 runs to 12 residues. The CDR3 reads CASSKAGSVVHF. The CDR3 bases are TGTGCCAGTAGTAAGGCAGGGTCAGTTGTCCACTTT.